This TCR beta chain was retrieved from a study of breast tumors, draining lymph nodes, adjacent tissues. Deletions cut 10 bases from V and 6 bases from J, with 17 bases between. The CDR3 has 13 residues. CDR1 is SGHDT, CDR2 YYEEEE, per germline. The lymph nodes were axillary draining lymph nodes from breast cancer patients. TCRdb independently ran MiXCR on the multiplex PCR reads; one entry per CDR3 protein. Among 150,000 to 200,000 distinct CDR3 sequences listed, roughly 35% were seen once. General observations from the study: Tumors had less TCR diversity than lymph nodes, more than nontumor tissue. Compared with basal-like, luminal-like tumors shared significantly more repertoire with nontumor tissue. Findings are consistent with lymph node origin and intratumoral expansion of most tumor T cells. The lymph node origin of tumor T cells was framed as consistent with a hypothesis, not demonstrated.

This clonotype was counted ten times or more. Its target is not known. V and J are TRBV5-6 and TRBJ2-1; either TRBD1 or TRBD2 may fit D (6 bases each). This clonotype was sampled from a female donor with breast cancer. Some clones in this sample may be carry-over from other donors' samples. Material: axillary lymph node tissue. The CDR3 nucleotides are TGTGCCGGTAAGATCAGGGGAGGCAATGAGCAGTTCTTC. It specifies CAGKIRGGNEQFF.